Below are 30 T cell receptor beta chains sequenced from a single sample in a study of memory CD4+ T cells and cytomegalovirus serostatus. TCRdb's table, derived via immunoSEQ multiplex PCR, lists solely in-frame clones and lacks some. This sample carries 45,000 to 60,000 clones, approximately 74% of them seen once, and the ten largest clones take approximately 1.2%. Single viable CD3+CD4+CD8-CD45RO+ cells were sorted as the memory CD4+ T cells. Sequenced: memory CD4+ T cells from blood. Receptors were obtained from an adult in good health and CMV-seropositive.

The V and J genes are TRBV5-1 and TRBJ1-6; 7 bases map to TRBD1. Trimming cost V 2 bases and J 8 bases; bases outside gene matches: 4. CDR3 length: 14 amino acids. Germline V gene data show CDR1 as SGHRS and CDR2 as YFSETQ. The CDR3: CASSFGQGDSPLHF. CDR3 bases: TGCGCCAGCAGCTTTGGGCAGGGGGATTCACCCCTCCACTTT.

V usage is TRBV18 and J usage is TRBJ2-7; 8 bases fit TRBD2. The V gene end was trimmed by 5 bases and the J gene end by 2 bases; junction bases not matched to a gene: 8. CDR3 length equals 15 residues. In germline, CDR1 is KGHSH, CDR2 LQKENI. CDR3 amino acids: CASSSNSGATYEQYF. As DNA, the CDR3 is TGTGCCAGCTCATCTAATAGCGGGGCCACCTACGAGCAGTACTTC. The full variable domain, rest sourced from reference TRBV18 and TRBJ2-7, is NAGVMQNPRHLVRRRGQEARLRCSPMKGHSHVYWYRQLPEEGLKFMVYLQKENIIDESGMPKERFSAEFPKEGPSILRIQQVVRGDSAAYFCASSSNSGATYEQYFGPGTRLTVT.

V is TRBV19 and J is TRBJ2-3; 8 positions agree with TRBD2. CDR1 and CDR2 (germline): LNHDA, SQIVND (reference sequence). The CDR3 runs 15 residues. After removal of 1 base from V and 5 bases from J, the junction contained 5 bases not matched to a gene. The CDR3 loop reads CASSIGPGLEDTQYF. In nucleotides, the CDR3 is TGTGCCAGTAGTATAGGACCGGGACTAGAAGATACGCAGTATTTT.

The rearrangement uses TRBV19 and TRBJ1-5; a weak D match, TRBD1 (6 bases). This CDR3 contains 14 residues. V was cut by 10 bases and J by 4 bases, with 17 bases left in between. The V gene's germline CDR1 is LNHDA and CDR2 SQIVND (reference sequence). Here the CDR3 reads CATRRGAQNQPQHF. The DNA for the CDR3 is TGTGCCACGCGGCGGGGGGCGCAAAATCAGCCCCAGCATTTT.

The genes are TRBV7-2 and TRBJ2-7; D is perhaps TRBD1 or TRBD2 (6 bases each). CDR3 size: 13 residues. Germline V gives CDR1 SGHTA, CDR2 FQGNSA. Trimming shortened V by 3 bases and J by 6 bases, and 12 bases separated the two germline ends. The CDR3 nucleotides are TGTGCCAGCAGCTTTCCGGGGGCCTCCGAGCAGTACTTC. This codes for CASSFPGASEQYF.

The V and J genes are TRBV7-9 and TRBJ1-3; the D gene is possibly TRBD1 (5 bases). The CDR3 length is 16 residues. Germline V gives CDR1 SEHNR, CDR2 FQNEAQ (reference sequence). Between the trimmed V and J ends, which lost 5 bases and 1 base, there was a span of 15 bases. The CDR3 here is CASSRSTEMSGNTIYF. The CDR3 bases are TGTGCCAGCAGCCGATCGACAGAAATGTCTGGAAACACCATATATTTT.

CDR3 DNA sequence: TGTGCCAGCGGGGGACAGGGGTTTGATCCTGAAGCTTTCTTT. It specifies CASGGQGFDPEAFF. The rearrangement joins TRBV25-1 to TRBJ1-1; TRBD1 matches at 10 bases. This CDR3 is 14 amino acids long. V was pared by 8 bases and J by 6 bases, with 9 bases of the junction left unmatched. CDR1 is MGHDK and CDR2 is SYGVNS in the germline V gene.

This clone appeared many times. The chain has TRBV7-9 and TRBJ1-1, with a tentative D call TRBD1 (5 bases). Trimming left V 1 base short and J 6 bases short, with 18 bases between. The CDR3 loop spans 16 amino acids. The germline CDR1 and CDR2 sequences are SEHNR and FQNEAQ (reference sequence). The CDR3 here is CASSLEYGRGVPEAFF. The CDR3 DNA reads as TGTGCCAGCAGCTTAGAGTACGGTCGGGGGGTACCTGAAGCTTTCTTT.

The gene calls are TRBV4-2 and TRBJ2-5; possibly TRBD1 for D (6 bases). The CDR3 is made up of 15 amino acids. V gave up 3 bases and J gave up 7 bases, with 18 bases separating them. Germline values: CDR1 LGHNA, CDR2 YNFKEQ. The CDR3 nucleotides read TGTGCCAGCAGCCAGCCGACAGGCGTTTTTGGGACCCAGTACTTC. Translated, it gives CASSQPTGVFGTQYF.

The rearrangement uses TRBV25-1 and TRBJ1-5; TRBD1 agrees at 10 bases. V gave up 4 bases and J gave up 5 bases; unmatched junction bases: 8. The CDR3 covers 16 residues. Germline V gene sequence: CDR1 MGHDK, CDR2 SYGVNS. The CDR3 DNA is TGTGCCAGCAGTGCCTCCGGGACAGGGGTGGATCAGCCCCAGCATTTT. Translating it yields CASSASGTGVDQPQHF. Full variable domain (outside the CDR3, taken from reference TRBV25-1 and TRBJ1-5): EADIYQTPRYLVIGTGKKITLECSQTMGHDKMYWYQQDPGMELHLIHYSYGVNSTEKGDLSSESTVSRIRTEHFPLTLESARPSHTSQYLCASSASGTGVDQPQHFGDGTRLSIL.

The V and J genes are TRBV6-6 and TRBJ1-1, with D tentatively TRBD1 (5 bases). Germline-derived CDR1 and CDR2 are MNHNY and SVGAGI (reference sequence). Between the trimmed V and J ends, which lost 0 bases and 4 bases, there was a span of 9 bases. The CDR3 is 14 residues long. Written as DNA, the CDR3 is TGTGCCAGCAGTTACTCGAGGGGTAGCACTGAAGCTTTCTTT. Its protein is CASSYSRGSTEAFF.

V is TRBV11-2 and J is TRBJ2-3, with no clear D. Trimming removed 2 bases at V and 4 bases at J, with 4 bases between. Germline V gene lookup returns CDR1 SGHAT and CDR2 FQNNGV. The CDR3 has 12 residues. The CDR3 reads CASSLTADTQYF. The CDR3 DNA reads TGTGCCAGCAGCTTAACCGCAGATACGCAGTATTTT.

The chain carries TRBV18 and TRBJ2-5; TRBD1 is a possible D gene (6 bases). Trimming stripped 5 bases from V and 5 bases from J, with 21 bases between. Per the germline V gene, CDR1 is KGHSH and CDR2 is LQKENI. The CDR3 contains 16 residues. The CDR3 protein is CASSGPGRGEWETQYF. CDR3 nucleotides: TGTGCCAGCTCAGGCCCCGGCAGGGGAGAGTGGGAGACCCAGTACTTC.

A few counts support this clone. The chain combines TRBV14 with TRBJ1-6; D remains unclear. The CDR3 is 15 residues long. The V end was cut by 1 base, the J end by 8 bases, with 12 bases between. Germline-derived CDR1 and CDR2 are SGHDN and FVKESK. The CDR3, as DNA: TGTGCCAGCAGCCAAGGTAATCCTGTGGATTCACCCCTCCACTTT. Its protein is CASSQGNPVDSPLHF. Drawing the rest from reference TRBV14 and TRBJ1-6, the complete variable domain is EAGVTQFPSHSVIEKGQTVTLRCDPISGHDNLYWYRRVMGKEIKFLLHFVKESKQDESGMPNNRFLAERTGGTYSTLKVQPAELEDSGVYFCASSQGNPVDSPLHFGNGTRLTVT.

The chain joins TRBV5-4 to TRBJ2-3; 8 positions agree with TRBD2. V lost 1 base to trimming and J lost 2 bases; unmatched junction nucleotides: 6. CDR3 size: 16 residues. The germline gives CDR1 SGHNT, CDR2 YYREEE (reference sequence). The CDR3: CASSLLIGGVTDTQYF. CDR3 nucleotides: TGTGCCAGCAGCTTGCTCATCGGGGGGGTCACAGATACGCAGTATTTT. Looking up the rest from reference TRBV5-4 and TRBJ2-3 gives the full variable domain: ETGVTQSPTHLIKTRGQQVTLRCSSQSGHNTVSWYQQALGQGPQFIFQYYREEENGRGNFPPRFSGLQFPNYSSELNVNALELDDSALYLCASSLLIGGVTDTQYFGPGTRLTVL.

This clone has more than one count but fewer than ten. In DNA form, the CDR3 reads TGCGCCAGCAGCCCCCGGAGGGGGGGCGGGAATGAGCAGTTCTTC. It yields the protein CASSPRRGGGNEQFF. This chain joins TRBV5-1 and TRBJ2-1, with a tentative D call TRBD2 (7 bases). This CDR3 comprises 15 residues. V gave up 4 bases and J gave up 7 bases, with 18 bases separating them. The germline V gene encodes CDR1 SGHRS and CDR2 YFSETQ.

The chain recombines TRBV6-1 with TRBJ2-5; D gene uncertain. The CDR3 extends over 13 amino acids. Germline-derived CDR1 and CDR2 are MNHNS and SASEGT. Between the trimmed V and J ends, which lost 5 bases and 2 bases, there was a span of 9 bases. The CDR3 sequence is CASSSQVQETQYF. The CDR3 region has the DNA TGTGCCAGCAGTAGCCAGGTTCAAGAGACCCAGTACTTC.

V and J are TRBV5-1 and TRBJ1-1; 7 nucleotides match TRBD1. V was clipped by 1 base and J by 1 base; unmatched bases: 4. The V gene's germline CDR1 is SGHRS and CDR2 YFSETQ. This CDR3 is built from 15 residues. CDR3 loop: CASSLSGGRNTEAFF. In nucleotides, the CDR3 is TGCGCCAGCAGCTTGTCAGGGGGGCGGAACACTGAAGCTTTCTTT.

The chain uses TRBV25-1 and TRBJ1-2; D unclear. The CDR3 is made up of 13 amino acids. Germline values: CDR1 MGHDK, CDR2 SYGVNS. V gave up 1 base and J gave up 8 bases, with 11 bases separating them. CDR3 in DNA: TGTGCCAGCAGTGAATCAGGCCAGCACGGCTACACCTTC. This encodes CASSESGQHGYTF.

The CDR3 DNA reads TGTGCCAGTACCCGGACTGAAAAACTGTTTTTT. Amino acid sequence: CASTRTEKLFF. V gene TRBV7-9 combines with J gene TRBJ1-4; unclear D gene. The V end lost 9 bases, the J end lost 7 bases, and 9 bases lay between the germline ends. This CDR3 region has 11 residues. CDR1 and CDR2 (germline): SEHNR, FQNEAQ (reference sequence).

V gene TRBV20-1 combines with J gene TRBJ2-7, with TRBD1 matching 9 bases. This CDR3 has 11 residues. V was pared by 6 bases and J by 3 bases, with 0 bases of the junction left unmatched. CDR1 is DFQATT, CDR2 SNEGSKA, per germline (reference sequence). Written as DNA, the CDR3 is TGCAGTGCGGACAGGGGCTACGAGCAGTACTTC. This translates into CSADRGYEQYF.

The V gene is TRBV7-9, the J gene TRBJ1-5, with D unclear. The V end lost 8 bases, the J end lost 3 bases, and 17 bases lay between the germline ends. Germline CDR1 reads SEHNR; CDR2 reads FQNEAQ (reference sequence). The CDR3 has 15 amino acids. Here the CDR3 reads CASRPAGGDNQPQHF. In nucleotides, the CDR3 is TGTGCCAGCCGCCCAGCAGGAGGCGACAATCAGCCCCAGCATTTT.

The chain employs TRBV29-1 and TRBJ2-2; TRBD2 aligns across 8 bases. Trimming cost V 6 bases and J 3 bases; bases outside gene matches: 6. The CDR3 spans 14 residues. CDR1 is SQVTM, CDR2 ANQGSEA, per germline. CDR3 loop: CSVLIGGDTGELFF. The CDR3 DNA follows: TGCAGCGTACTAATCGGGGGGGACACCGGGGAGCTGTTTTTT.

This chain uses TRBV4-1 with TRBJ1-1; 7 bases align to TRBD1. Per germline, CDR1 MGHRA and CDR2 YSYEKL. V shed 2 bases and J 7 bases; nucleotides not matched to a gene: 10. The CDR3 spans 15 residues. The CDR3 nucleotides read TGCGCCAGCAGCCAACCAACGACAGGGCGAGTTGAAGCTTTCTTT. Translation gives CASSQPTTGRVEAFF.

This clone came up a few times. The V call is TRBV25-1, the J call TRBJ1-6; no clear D. The V and J ends lost 2 bases and 7 bases respectively, with 9 bases between them. In germline, CDR1 is MGHDK, CDR2 SYGVNS. This CDR3 contains 14 residues. For the CDR3, the DNA is TGTGCCAGCAGTGAAAGAGGGTTGAATTCACCCCTCCACTTT. Amino acids: CASSERGLNSPLHF.

The CDR3 DNA follows: TGCGCCAGCAGCTTGGGTTTACCCCCAGATACGCAGTATTTT. It specifies CASSLGLPPDTQYF. This chain joins TRBV5-1 and TRBJ2-3; D ambiguous. The V and J ends lost 0 bases and 4 bases respectively, with 9 bases between them. The germline V gene encodes CDR1 SGHRS and CDR2 YFSETQ. The CDR3 spans 14 residues.

This clone has a handful of counts. This chain joins TRBV15 and TRBJ1-2; D not certain. Germline lookup yields CDR1 LNHNV and CDR2 YYDKDF (reference sequence). V was shortened by 2 bases and J by 7 bases, with 14 bases between the two germline ends. The CDR3 extends over 14 amino acids. The CDR3 nucleotides are TGTGCCACCAGCAGATTTTCGCGAGACGGTGGCTACACCTTC. Its translation: CATSRFSRDGGYTF.

Notes on this clone: At one end, the junction sequence differs from germline, possibly due to a read error. The genes are TRBV7-7 and TRBJ2-7, with 7 positions matching TRBD1. This CDR3 contains 15 residues. Germline CDR1 SSHAT, CDR2 FNYEAQ (reference sequence). CDR3 amino acids: CASSFEPDRAYEQYF. DNA of the CDR3: TGTGCTAGCAGCTTCGAACCTGACAGGGCCTACGAGCAGTACTTC.

The rearrangement uses TRBV7-9 and TRBJ1-2, with 8 bases matching TRBD1. Germline V lookup: CDR1 SEHNR, CDR2 FQNEAQ (reference sequence). J lost 7 bases, V lost 5 bases, and 12 bases had no gene match. CDR3 length: 15 residues. CDR3 nucleotides: TGTGCCAGCAGCCCGTCCTCGACAGGGGAGGGTGGCTACACCTTC. Translating it yields CASSPSSTGEGGYTF. Full variable domain (remainder filled in from reference TRBV7-9 and TRBJ1-2): DTGVSQNPRHKITKRGQNVTFRCDPISEHNRLYWYRQTLGQGPEFLTYFQNEAQLEKSRLLSDRFSAERPKGSFSTLEIQRTEQGDSAMYLCASSPSSTGEGGYTFGSGTRLTVV.

V usage is TRBV5-1 and J usage is TRBJ2-7; possible D gene TRBD1, 7 bases. Germline-derived CDR1 and CDR2 are SGHRS and YFSETQ. V lost 0 bases and J lost 7, with 17 bases in between. The CDR3 consists of 15 residues. The CDR3 protein is CASSLEGRGEQEQYF. Here the CDR3 DNA reads TGCGCCAGCAGCTTGGAAGGCAGGGGGGAACAAGAGCAGTACTTC. The entire variable domain, with the rest obtained from reference TRBV5-1 and TRBJ2-7, is as follows: KAGVTQTPRYLIKTRGQQVTLSCSPISGHRSVSWYQQTPGQGLQFLFEYFSETQRNKGNFPGRFSGRQFSNSRSEMNVSTLELGDSALYLCASSLEGRGEQEQYFGPGTRLTVT.